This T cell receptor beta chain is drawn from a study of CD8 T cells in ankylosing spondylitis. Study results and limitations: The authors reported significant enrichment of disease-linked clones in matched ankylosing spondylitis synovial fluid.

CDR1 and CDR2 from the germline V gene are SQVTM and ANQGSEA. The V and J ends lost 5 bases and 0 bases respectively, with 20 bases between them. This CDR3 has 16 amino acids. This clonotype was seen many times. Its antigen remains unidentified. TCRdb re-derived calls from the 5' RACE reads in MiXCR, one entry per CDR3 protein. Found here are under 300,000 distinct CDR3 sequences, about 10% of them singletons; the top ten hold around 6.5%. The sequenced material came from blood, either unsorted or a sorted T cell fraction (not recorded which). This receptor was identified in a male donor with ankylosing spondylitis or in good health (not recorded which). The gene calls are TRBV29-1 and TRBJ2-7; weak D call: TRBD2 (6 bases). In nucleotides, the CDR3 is TGCAGCGTTTCCGGGGGACGGGACTCCAGCTCCTACGAGCAGTACTTC. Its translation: CSVSGGRDSSSYEQYF.